The next 21 T cell receptor beta chains were all read from a single sample in a study of OX40 agonist ivuxolimab in advanced cancers. TCRdb's table, derived via immunoSEQ multiplex PCR, lists solely in-frame clones and lacks some. Of tens of thousands of clones listed, 94% are singletons. The material was CD4+ or CD8+ T cells sorted from blood, obtained in a trial of the OX40 agonist ivuxolimab. The receptor source for this set is an adult with an advanced solid tumor such as melanoma, head and neck, liver or kidney cancer.

The chain couples TRBV4-3 to TRBJ2-4; D assignment may be TRBD1 or TRBD2 (5 bases each). This CDR3 has 15 residues. Per germline, CDR1 LGHNA and CDR2 YSLEER. The V and J ends lost 0 bases and 11 bases respectively, with 17 bases between them. CDR3 region: CASSQDTGLMAFQYF. CDR3 nucleotides: TGCGCCAGCAGCCAAGATACGGGGCTCATGGCTTTTCAGTACTTC.

V gene TRBV6-6 combines with J gene TRBJ1-6; 8 bases align to TRBD1. The CDR3 totals 14 residues. From germline, CDR1 is MNHNY and CDR2 SVGAGI (reference sequence). V gave up 6 bases and J gave up 10 bases; unmatched junction bases: 8. This CDR3 reads CASSTDRGGSPLHF. CDR3 bases: TGTGCCAGCAGCACCGACAGGGGAGGCTCACCCCTCCACTTT.

This clone was detected once. V usage is TRBV4-1 and J usage is TRBJ1-3; weak D call: TRBD1 (6 bases). There are 13 residues in the CDR3. The V gene lost 4 bases and the J gene lost 3 bases, with 7 bases spanning the gap. Looked up from germline, CDR1 is MGHRA and CDR2 is YSYEKL. CDR3 DNA sequence: TGCGCCAGCAGCCTCAGGGGTGGAAACACCATATATTTT. Its protein is CASSLRGGNTIYF.

This clone has only one observation. The V and J genes are TRBV30 and TRBJ2-3, with 9 bases fitting TRBD2. V lost 7 bases to trimming and J lost 0 bases; unmatched junction nucleotides: 8. The CDR3 runs 15 residues. Germline V gene lookup returns CDR1 GTSNPN and CDR2 SVGIG (reference sequence). CDR3 protein: CALGLADPSTDTQYF. The CDR3 region has the DNA TGTGCCTTGGGACTAGCAGATCCTAGCACAGATACGCAGTATTTT.

The rearrangement joins TRBV19 to TRBJ2-7, with 8 bases aligning to TRBD2. The length of the CDR3 is 17 residues. V was pared by 5 bases and J by 5 bases, with 17 bases of the junction left unmatched. Germline CDR1 LNHDA, CDR2 SQIVND (reference sequence). The CDR3 here is CASSLRGGLAGSNEQYF. DNA for the CDR3: TGTGCCAGTAGTCTCCGCGGGGGGTTGGCAGGGTCGAACGAGCAGTACTTC. Combining the CDR3 with reference TRBV19 and TRBJ2-7 gives the whole variable domain DGGITQSPKYLFRKEGQNVTLSCEQNLNHDAMYWYRQDPGQGLRLIYYSQIVNDFQKGDIAEGYSVSREKKESFPLTVTSAQKNPTAFYLCASSLRGGLAGSNEQYFGPGTRLTVT.

In this sample, this clone turned up a few times. The chain uses TRBV7-9 and TRBJ1-1, with D possibly TRBD1 on 5 matching bases. V gave up 5 bases and J gave up 7 bases, with 14 bases separating them. Germline values: CDR1 SEHNR, CDR2 FQNEAQ (reference sequence). The CDR3 totals 13 residues. The CDR3 loop is CASSTPGEDEAFF. CDR3 sequence (DNA): TGTGCCAGCAGCACTCCGGGGGAGGATGAAGCTTTCTTT.

The rearrangement joins TRBV2 to TRBJ2-2, with 11 bases lining up with TRBD1. Per the germline V gene, CDR1 is SNHLY and CDR2 is FYNNEI. V was clipped by 3 bases and J by 6 bases; unmatched bases: 6. The CDR3 is 16 amino acids. The CDR3 DNA sequence: TGTGCCAGCAGTGACTCCGGGACAGGGGGTCCCGGGGAGCTGTTTTTT. The encoded protein is CASSDSGTGGPGELFF.

The rearrangement joins TRBV27 to TRBJ2-3; no reliable D call. The CDR3 consists of 14 residues. Trimming cost V 6 bases and J 0 bases, with 10 bases left between them. Germline values: CDR1 MNHEY, CDR2 SMNVEV (reference sequence). The CDR3: CASSPLGSTDTQYF. In nucleotides, the CDR3 is TGTGCCAGCAGCCCCTTAGGGAGCACAGATACGCAGTATTTT.

CDR3 DNA sequence: TGTGCCACCTCGAACAGAGAGAACACCGGGGAGCTGTTTTTT. This gives the protein CATSNRENTGELFF. This sequence joins TRBV28 and TRBJ2-2; the D is unclear. The CDR3 runs 14 residues. The germline V and J ends were trimmed by 10 bases and 1 base, with 13 bases remaining between them. Germline V lookup: CDR1 MDHEN, CDR2 SYDVKM.

The genes are TRBV14 and TRBJ2-1; tentative D call: TRBD2 (6 bases). The CDR3 sequence is 15 residues long. Germline lookup yields CDR1 SGHDN and CDR2 FVKESK. V was trimmed by 1 base and J by 9 bases, leaving 16 bases between them. The CDR3 reads CASSQATSPRGEQFF. As DNA, the CDR3 is TGTGCCAGCAGCCAAGCAACTAGCCCACGGGGTGAGCAGTTCTTC.

The V and J genes are TRBV5-1 and TRBJ1-4, with 9 bases aligning to TRBD1. Looked up from germline, CDR1 is SGHRS and CDR2 is YFSETQ. Losses at the gene ends were 4 bases for V and 3 bases for J; bases not matched to a gene: 10. There are 17 residues in the CDR3. The CDR3 spells CASSPRTGDLSNEKLFF. CDR3 nucleotide sequence: TGCGCCAGCAGCCCCAGGACAGGGGATTTGTCTAATGAAAAACTGTTTTTT.

The V and J genes are TRBV19 and TRBJ2-7; D gene uncertain. Germline CDR1 and CDR2: LNHDA and SQIVND (reference sequence). Trimming left V 3 bases short and J 3 bases short, with 3 bases between. CDR3 length: 11 amino acids. CDR3 bases: TGTGCCAGTAGTATGAACTACGAGCAGTACTTC. This encodes CASSMNYEQYF.

CDR3 protein: CASSFGTFYEQFF. For the CDR3, the DNA is TGTGCCAGCAGTTTCGGGACCTTCTATGAGCAGTTCTTC. This chain uses TRBV27 with TRBJ2-1; D is perhaps TRBD1 or TRBD2 (5 bases each). The V gene's germline CDR1 is MNHEY and CDR2 SMNVEV (reference sequence). V was cut by 3 bases and J by 8 bases, with 11 bases left in between. The CDR3 loop spans 13 amino acids.

The J gene is TRBJ2-1, the V gene TRBV6-1, with 11 nucleotides matching TRBD2. V trimming: 3 bases; J trimming: 6 bases; junction bases outside the gene matches: 4. This CDR3 has 15 residues. Germline V gives CDR1 MNHNS, CDR2 SASEGT. The CDR3 bases are TGTGCCAGCAGTGATAGGGGACTAGCGGTCAATGAGCAGTTCTTC. Protein sequence: CASSDRGLAVNEQFF.

The chain joins TRBV19 to TRBJ2-2; 11 bases map to TRBD1. V lost 5 bases to trimming and J lost 6 bases; unmatched junction nucleotides: 11. Germline CDR1 reads LNHDA; CDR2 reads SQIVND (reference sequence). The CDR3 is 17 amino acids. The CDR3 DNA reads as TGTGCCAGTAGTTTCAAGGACAGGGGGCTATTCCCCGGGGAGCTGTTTTTT. Its translation is CASSFKDRGLFPGELFF.

The rearrangement links TRBV7-6 to TRBJ1-1, with 7 bases that match TRBD1. This CDR3 has 12 amino acids. Losses at the gene ends were 5 bases for V and 6 bases for J; bases not matched to a gene: 3. Germline CDR1 and CDR2: SGHVS and FNYEAQ. The CDR3 region is CASSQGESEAFF. As DNA, the CDR3 is TGTGCCAGCAGCCAGGGGGAATCTGAAGCTTTCTTT.

V and J are TRBV4-1 and TRBJ2-1; TRBD1 matches 8 bases. Germline CDR1 and CDR2: MGHRA and YSYEKL. J lost 3 bases, V lost 1 base, and 2 bases had no gene match. CDR3 length equals 15 residues. The CDR3 reads CASSQGGTGYNEQFF. CDR3 DNA: TGCGCCAGCAGCCAAGGGGGGACAGGCTACAATGAGCAGTTCTTC.

This clone showed up just once. The chain carries TRBV4-1 and TRBJ1-5, with 9 bases fitting TRBD1. Germline trimming cut 5 bases from V and 6 bases from J; bases unmatched to any gene: 5. The CDR3 has 14 residues. Germline V gives CDR1 MGHRA, CDR2 YSYEKL. CDR3 sequence: CASSDRGAFQPQHF. The DNA for the CDR3 is TGCGCCAGCAGCGACAGGGGGGCATTTCAGCCCCAGCATTTT.

The rearrangement links TRBV21-1 to TRBJ2-4; the table's TRBD1 call for D was not verified on the DNA. TRBV21-1 is a recognized pseudogene. CDR3 length: 21 residues. The DNA of the CDR3 is TGTGCCAGCACCAAGGCCAAGGACAGGTCCACCTTCCGACTAGCCAAAAACATTCAGTACTTC. Its translation is CASTKAKDRSTFRLAKNIQYF.

The chain joins TRBV19 to TRBJ1-2; D is perhaps TRBD1 (6 bases). CDR3 length equals 17 residues. Per germline, CDR1 LNHDA and CDR2 SQIVND (reference sequence). Trimming took 2 bases from V and 2 from J, leaving 18 bases between them. CDR3 coding DNA: TGTGCCAGTAGTATACACCGCCGTGGACAGCTCAACTATGGCTACACCTTC. Its translation: CASSIHRRGQLNYGYTF.

The gene calls are TRBV4-1 and TRBJ2-1; D remains unclear. Trimming removed 0 bases at V and 8 bases at J, with 11 bases between. Germline loops: CDR1 MGHRA, CDR2 YSYEKL. CDR3 length: 14 residues. The CDR3 is CASSQDPRLDEQFF. The CDR3 nucleotides are TGCGCCAGCAGCCAAGATCCAAGATTGGATGAGCAGTTCTTC.